Listed below are T cell receptor beta chains from one sample, sequenced in a study of CD8 T cells in ankylosing spondylitis. TCRdb used MiXCR to reprocess the 5' RACE reads, holding one entry per CDR3 protein. The sample has roughly 7,300 distinct CDR3 sequences, around 8.7% seen once. The sample comprised blood, either unsorted or a sorted T cell fraction (not recorded which). These receptors were obtained from a male donor with ankylosing spondylitis or in good health (not recorded which). The CDR3 runs from the conserved cysteine through the conserved F or W. The order of the fields is clone size, V gene, J gene, D gene, CDR3 protein. D genes are given only for firm matches. Size is stated for part of the rows, as once, few or many counts, or as a class when the clone is expanded.

abundance: NA; v_gene: TRBV9; j_gene: TRBJ2-2; d_gene: TRBD1; CDR3aa: CASNPGQGPGELFF
abundance: medium-sized; v_gene: TRBV9; j_gene: TRBJ1-1; d_gene: TRBD1; CDR3aa: CASSVGTGITEAFF
abundance: medium-sized; v_gene: TRBV9; j_gene: TRBJ2-2; d_gene: TRBD2; CDR3aa: CASSVRPSGGPNTGELFF
abundance: many; v_gene: TRBV9; j_gene: TRBJ2-1; d_gene: TRBD2; CDR3aa: CASSVPSGGSYNEQFF
abundance: many; v_gene: TRBV9; j_gene: TRBJ2-2; d_gene: TRBD2; CDR3aa: CASSPGLVTGTGELFF
abundance: medium-sized; v_gene: TRBV9; j_gene: TRBJ1-6; d_gene: NA; CDR3aa: CASSAEGSTNSPLHF
abundance: many; v_gene: TRBV9; j_gene: TRBJ2-3; d_gene: NA; CDR3aa: CASSVFGGMHTDTQYF
abundance: many; v_gene: TRBV9; j_gene: TRBJ2-1; d_gene: TRBD2; CDR3aa: CASSGTSEGGEQFF
abundance: medium-sized; v_gene: TRBV9; j_gene: TRBJ2-1; d_gene: NA; CDR3aa: CASSPDSSYNEQFF
abundance: medium-sized; v_gene: TRBV9; j_gene: TRBJ1-1; d_gene: TRBD1; CDR3aa: CASSVEGGSTGDEAFF
abundance: medium-sized; v_gene: TRBV9; j_gene: TRBJ2-1; d_gene: NA; CDR3aa: CASSAWTDNEQFF
abundance: NA; v_gene: TRBV9; j_gene: TRBJ2-3; d_gene: NA; CDR3aa: CAGSVWGSHTDTQYF
abundance: few; v_gene: TRBV9; j_gene: TRBJ2-1; d_gene: NA; CDR3aa: CASSVEVGGNEQFF
abundance: many; v_gene: TRBV9; j_gene: TRBJ2-6; d_gene: NA; CDR3aa: CASSDGVAGANVLTF
abundance: few; v_gene: TRBV9; j_gene: TRBJ2-1; d_gene: TRBD2; CDR3aa: CASSVAGGPGEQFF
abundance: few; v_gene: TRBV9; j_gene: TRBJ2-3; d_gene: TRBD2; CDR3aa: CASSGTSGSDTQYF
abundance: many; v_gene: TRBV9; j_gene: TRBJ2-5; d_gene: NA; CDR3aa: CASSVGTLPLGNQETQYF
abundance: medium-sized; v_gene: TRBV9; j_gene: TRBJ1-2; d_gene: TRBD1; CDR3aa: CASSVGRQGVDYGYTF
abundance: many; v_gene: TRBV9; j_gene: TRBJ2-1; d_gene: NA; CDR3aa: CASSADGHLVDEQFF
abundance: NA; v_gene: TRBV9; j_gene: TRBJ1-2; d_gene: TRBD1; CDR3aa: CASSSGQGNGYTF
abundance: many; v_gene: TRBV9; j_gene: TRBJ2-1; d_gene: NA; CDR3aa: CASSTRGAGSYNEQFF
abundance: few; v_gene: TRBV9; j_gene: TRBJ1-4; d_gene: TRBD1; CDR3aa: CASSGRQGDNEKLFF
abundance: medium-sized; v_gene: TRBV9; j_gene: TRBJ2-5; d_gene: TRBD2; CDR3aa: CASSVGSSGSETQYF
abundance: many; v_gene: TRBV9; j_gene: TRBJ2-1; d_gene: NA; CDR3aa: CASSEGGRYNEQFF
abundance: medium-sized; v_gene: TRBV9; j_gene: TRBJ1-4; d_gene: NA; CDR3aa: CASSGRDTGLFF
abundance: medium-sized; v_gene: TRBV9; j_gene: TRBJ2-1; d_gene: NA; CDR3aa: CASSVAPKSSYNEQFF
abundance: many; v_gene: TRBV9; j_gene: TRBJ2-4; d_gene: NA; CDR3aa: CASSPPPVGAKNIQYF
abundance: medium-sized; v_gene: TRBV9; j_gene: TRBJ2-1; d_gene: NA; CDR3aa: CASSALEGSLDNEQFF
abundance: NA; v_gene: TRBV9; j_gene: TRBJ2-1; d_gene: NA; CDR3aa: CASSVVGTLSSYNEQFF
abundance: many; v_gene: TRBV9; j_gene: TRBJ2-5; d_gene: TRBD2; CDR3aa: CASSGGGQETQYF
abundance: many; v_gene: TRBV9; j_gene: TRBJ2-3; d_gene: NA; CDR3aa: CASSVGSSSTDTQYF
abundance: NA; v_gene: TRBV9; j_gene: TRBJ2-5; d_gene: NA; CDR3aa: CASSVGGGAETQYF
abundance: NA; v_gene: TRBV9; j_gene: TRBJ1-2; d_gene: NA; CDR3aa: CASSGDRQGYTF
abundance: NA; v_gene: TRBV9; j_gene: TRBJ2-2; d_gene: NA; CDR3aa: CASSVAVGGGAGELFF
abundance: NA; v_gene: TRBV9; j_gene: TRBJ2-5; d_gene: NA; CDR3aa: CASSANGQNQETQYF
abundance: NA; v_gene: TRBV9; j_gene: TRBJ2-3; d_gene: NA; CDR3aa: CASSLLREDTQYF
abundance: many; v_gene: TRBV9; j_gene: TRBJ2-5; d_gene: NA; CDR3aa: CASSVDARAQETQYF
abundance: many; v_gene: TRBV9; j_gene: TRBJ1-2; d_gene: NA; CDR3aa: CASSDSTGYGYTF
abundance: many; v_gene: TRBV9; j_gene: TRBJ2-2; d_gene: NA; CDR3aa: CASSVTGSNTGELFF
abundance: medium-sized; v_gene: TRBV9; j_gene: TRBJ2-1; d_gene: NA; CDR3aa: CASSVVGFLDNEQFF
abundance: many; v_gene: TRBV9; j_gene: TRBJ2-1; d_gene: TRBD2; CDR3aa: CASSSGLAGDEQFF
abundance: NA; v_gene: TRBV9; j_gene: TRBJ2-3; d_gene: TRBD2; CDR3aa: CASGVSLAGGPADTQYF
abundance: many; v_gene: TRBV9; j_gene: TRBJ2-1; d_gene: NA; CDR3aa: CASSVVATDYNEQFF
abundance: once; v_gene: TRBV9; j_gene: TRBJ2-5; d_gene: TRBD2; CDR3aa: CASSVGPAGQETQYF
abundance: medium-sized; v_gene: TRBV9; j_gene: TRBJ2-1; d_gene: NA; CDR3aa: CASSETGSLHNEQFF
abundance: many; v_gene: TRBV9; j_gene: TRBJ2-1; d_gene: NA; CDR3aa: CASSAVGDEQFF
abundance: medium-sized; v_gene: TRBV9; j_gene: TRBJ1-5; d_gene: NA; CDR3aa: CASSPGLSGQPQHF
abundance: many; v_gene: TRBV9; j_gene: TRBJ2-1; d_gene: NA; CDR3aa: CASSPRHGHNEQFF
abundance: few; v_gene: TRBV9; j_gene: TRBJ2-3; d_gene: NA; CDR3aa: CASSVEGYRSTDTQYF
abundance: many; v_gene: TRBV9; j_gene: TRBJ2-3; d_gene: NA; CDR3aa: CASSVARTDTQYF
abundance: once; v_gene: TRBV9; j_gene: TRBJ2-1; d_gene: NA; CDR3aa: CASSARGGRGAEQFF
abundance: few; v_gene: TRBV9; j_gene: TRBJ1-3; d_gene: NA; CDR3aa: CASSTEWGNTIYF
abundance: many; v_gene: TRBV9; j_gene: TRBJ2-1; d_gene: NA; CDR3aa: CASSDADRGAFDEQFF
abundance: many; v_gene: TRBV18; j_gene: TRBJ1-1; d_gene: NA; CDR3aa: CASSPRDGQEAFF
abundance: medium-sized; v_gene: TRBV9; j_gene: TRBJ2-2; d_gene: NA; CDR3aa: CASSVETNTGELFF
abundance: few; v_gene: TRBV9; j_gene: TRBJ2-5; d_gene: NA; CDR3aa: CASGGGGQETQYF
abundance: many; v_gene: TRBV9; j_gene: TRBJ1-1; d_gene: NA; CDR3aa: CASSEADTEAFF